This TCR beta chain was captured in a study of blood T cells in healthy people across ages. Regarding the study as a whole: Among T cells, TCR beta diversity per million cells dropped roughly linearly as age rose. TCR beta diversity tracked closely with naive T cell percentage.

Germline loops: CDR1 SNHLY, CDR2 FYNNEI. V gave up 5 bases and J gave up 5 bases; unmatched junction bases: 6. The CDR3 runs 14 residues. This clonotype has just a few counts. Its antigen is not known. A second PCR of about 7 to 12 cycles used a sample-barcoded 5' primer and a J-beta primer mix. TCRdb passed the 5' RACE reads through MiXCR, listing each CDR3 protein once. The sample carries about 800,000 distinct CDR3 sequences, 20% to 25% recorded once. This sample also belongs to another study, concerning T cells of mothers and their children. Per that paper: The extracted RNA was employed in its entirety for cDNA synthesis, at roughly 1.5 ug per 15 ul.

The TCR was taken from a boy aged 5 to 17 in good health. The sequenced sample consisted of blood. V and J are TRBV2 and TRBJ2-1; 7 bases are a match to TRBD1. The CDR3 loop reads CASSTRTGDNEQFF. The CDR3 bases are TGTGCCAGCAGTACCCGGACAGGTGACAATGAGCAGTTCTTC.